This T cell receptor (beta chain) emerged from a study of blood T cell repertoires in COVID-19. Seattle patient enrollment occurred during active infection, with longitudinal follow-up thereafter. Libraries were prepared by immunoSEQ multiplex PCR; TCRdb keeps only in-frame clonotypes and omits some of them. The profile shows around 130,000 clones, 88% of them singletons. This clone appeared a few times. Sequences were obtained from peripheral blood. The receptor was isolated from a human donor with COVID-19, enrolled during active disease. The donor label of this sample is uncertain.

This chain's CDR3 is CAIQSRGSTEAFF. CDR3 bases: TGTGCCATCCAGAGCAGGGGGAGCACTGAAGCTTTCTTT. The chain links TRBV6-5 to TRBJ1-1, with 7 bases fitting TRBD1. The germline CDR1 and CDR2 sequences are MNHEY and SVGAGI. Trimming cost V 10 bases and J 4 bases; bases outside gene matches: 9. The CDR3 spans 13 residues.